This T cell receptor beta chain derives from a study of monozygotic twins with inflammatory bowel disease. Germline V gives CDR1 SNHLY, CDR2 FYNNEI. The CDR3 totals 16 residues. TCRdb re-called the 5' RACE reads and catalogs CDR3 proteins one per entry, DNA excluded. The sample data list 400,000 to 500,000 distinct CDR3 sequences. The sequenced material came from blood. The TCR was taken from a human donor with ulcerative colitis or Crohn's disease, or a healthy co-twin of an affected twin (not recorded which). The rearrangement uses TRBV2 and TRBJ2-2; TCRdb calls TRBD1, which cannot be checked without DNA. CDR3 residues: CASSEGRRGGSGELFF.